Each of the 15 T cell receptor beta chains below was sequenced from the same sample in a study of CD8+ T cells in alopecia areata. Sequencing relied on a cDNA template that was reverse transcribed from extracted RNA. The data were produced by immunoSEQ multiplex PCR, yet TCRdb's version contains in-frame clones alone and is incomplete. The table shows 90,000 to 100,000 clones, with 35% to 45% occurring only once. Source material: CD4+ T cells sorted from blood. The receptors derive from a human donor with alopecia areata.

This clone was observed many times. The chain uses TRBV4-1 and TRBJ2-3; 13 positions agree with TRBD2. Per the germline V gene, CDR1 is MGHRA and CDR2 is YSYEKL. J gave up 2 bases and V 6 bases, and 8 bases lay outside the gene matches. The CDR3 contains 17 residues. In DNA, the CDR3 is TGCGCCAGCAGATCCGGAGGACTAGCGGGAGTCACAGATACGCAGTATTTT. Translation: CASRSGGLAGVTDTQYF.

This clone was observed a single time. The chain couples TRBV18 to TRBJ2-3; perhaps D is TRBD1 or TRBD2 (5 bases each). V was cut by 2 bases and J by 4 bases, with 13 bases left in between. The CDR3 sequence is 15 residues long. The germline V gene encodes CDR1 KGHSH and CDR2 LQKENI. CDR3 residues: CASSPYGQGPDTQYF. Here the CDR3 DNA reads TGTGCCAGCTCACCATACGGTCAGGGACCAGATACGCAGTATTTT. The full variable domain, rest sourced from reference TRBV18 and TRBJ2-3, is NAGVMQNPRHLVRRRGQEARLRCSPMKGHSHVYWYRQLPEEGLKFMVYLQKENIIDESGMPKERFSAEFPKEGPSILRIQQVVRGDSAAYFCASSPYGQGPDTQYFGPGTRLTVL.

This clone showed up just a few times. The rearrangement joins TRBV4-1 to TRBJ1-6; TRBD1 aligns across 8 bases. The CDR3 runs to 15 residues. After removal of 8 bases from V and 9 bases from J, the junction contained 12 bases not matched to a gene. The germline CDR1 and CDR2 sequences are MGHRA and YSYEKL. The CDR3 sequence is CASRPTGAGLSPLHF. In DNA form, the CDR3 reads TGCGCCAGCCGCCCGACAGGGGCAGGCCTTTCACCCCTCCACTTT.

The chain combines TRBV5-1 with TRBJ2-1; 9 bases fit TRBD2. This CDR3 contains 14 residues. CDR1 and CDR2 from the germline V gene are SGHRS and YFSETQ. The V gene end was trimmed by 7 bases and the J gene end by 13 bases; junction bases not matched to a gene: 15. The CDR3 is CASGIGLARTVQFF. CDR3 DNA sequence: TGCGCCAGCGGCATAGGACTAGCGAGAACTGTACAGTTCTTC.

V is TRBV29-1 and J is TRBJ1-5; 9 bases are a match to TRBD1. Germline loops: CDR1 SQVTM, CDR2 ANQGSEA. J gave up 7 bases and V 6 bases, and 7 bases lay outside the gene matches. The CDR3 contains 13 residues. In nucleotides, the CDR3 is TGCAGCGTGGAGACAGGGGGGGGGCAGCCCCAGCATTTT. Translation: CSVETGGGQPQHF.

V is TRBV30 and J is TRBJ2-5; no clear D. The CDR3 extends over 15 amino acids. Trimming pared 1 base from V and 2 bases from J, leaving 14 bases between. Germline V gene sequence: CDR1 GTSNPN, CDR2 SVGIG (reference sequence). The CDR3 region has the DNA TGTGCCTGGAGTGACCCGAGACGCCCACAAGAGACCCAGTACTTC. Its translation: CAWSDPRRPQETQYF.

This clone was counted only a few times. The CDR3 DNA reads TGTGCCAGCAGCCCCCGACAGGGTTTTGGGAACATTCAGTACTTC. Residues: CASSPRQGFGNIQYF. The chain combines TRBV28 with TRBJ2-4; 7 positions agree with TRBD1. After removal of 6 bases from V and 7 bases from J, the junction contained 12 bases not matched to a gene. The germline CDR1 and CDR2 sequences are MDHEN and SYDVKM. This CDR3 region has 15 residues.

In this sample, this clone turned up many times. The chain recombines TRBV19 with TRBJ2-3; 7 bases line up with TRBD1. CDR3 length: 13 residues. The ends lost 11 bases at V and 4 bases at J; junction bases unmatched: 9. Germline V gene sequence: CDR1 LNHDA, CDR2 SQIVND (reference sequence). The CDR3 sequence: CASATGLADTQYF. Written as DNA, the CDR3 is TGTGCCTCCGCGACAGGGTTGGCAGATACGCAGTATTTT.

V is TRBV29-1 and J is TRBJ2-7; possibly TRBD1 for D (6 bases). V was trimmed by 8 bases and J by 1 base, leaving 12 bases between them. This CDR3 has 12 residues. Germline assignment: CDR1 SQVTM and CDR2 ANQGSEA. The CDR3 spells CSFRGGSYEQYF. The CDR3 DNA sequence: TGCAGCTTCCGAGGGGGTTCCTACGAGCAGTACTTC.

The chain recombines TRBV9 with TRBJ2-7; D may match TRBD1 or TRBD2 (5 bases each). The germline V gene encodes CDR1 SGDLS and CDR2 YYNGEE. V lost 3 bases to trimming and J lost 7 bases, with 20 bases between them. The CDR3 has 15 amino acids. For the CDR3, the DNA is TGTGCCAGCAGCGAGACGATCGGGGCCGCTAGAGAGCAGTACTTC. Amino acid sequence: CASSETIGAAREQYF.

This clone was counted between two and nine times. V and J are TRBV4-2 and TRBJ2-2, with a tentative D call TRBD1 (5 bases). Germline V gives CDR1 LGHNA, CDR2 YNFKEQ. Between the trimmed V and J ends, which lost 0 bases and 6 bases, there was a span of 8 bases. The length of the CDR3 is 14 residues. The CDR3 loop is CASSQDSGPGELFF. CDR3 DNA: TGTGCCAGCAGCCAAGATTCAGGGCCCGGGGAGCTGTTTTTT.

This clone was observed a few times. The rearrangement uses TRBV4-1 and TRBJ2-1; D possibly matches TRBD1 or TRBD2 (6 bases each). The CDR3 length is 14 residues. From germline, CDR1 is MGHRA and CDR2 YSYEKL. Trimming left V 5 bases short and J 6 bases short, with 14 bases between. DNA of the CDR3: TGCGCCAGCAGCGGGGGGCCCTTAAGCAATGAGCAGTTCTTC. Residues: CASSGGPLSNEQFF.

This sequence joins TRBV4-3 and TRBJ2-5; D gene ambiguous. Germline V CDR1 and CDR2: LGHNA, YSLEER. The V end lost 0 bases, the J end lost 3 bases, and 8 bases lay between the germline ends. This CDR3 comprises 14 residues. CDR3 sequence: CASSQDLGEETQYF. The CDR3 region has the DNA TGCGCCAGCAGCCAAGATTTGGGTGAAGAGACCCAGTACTTC.

V usage is TRBV4-1 and J usage is TRBJ2-2, with no clear D. The V end lost 4 bases, the J end lost 6 bases, and 12 bases lay between the germline ends. The V gene's germline CDR1 is MGHRA and CDR2 YSYEKL. CDR3 length: 14 residues. In DNA form, the CDR3 reads TGCGCCAGCAGCCTACGACCGATCGCCGGGGAGCTGTTTTTT. Protein: CASSLRPIAGELFF.

This chain connects TRBV27 to TRBJ2-7, with D maybe TRBD1 (6 bases). The germline V and J ends were trimmed by 0 bases and 6 bases, with 15 bases remaining between them. CDR3 size: 15 residues. CDR1 and CDR2 (germline): MNHEY, SMNVEV (reference sequence). CDR3 bases: TGTGCCAGCAGTTTATCCCGGACAGAGACCGGCGAGCAGTACTTC. The encoded protein is CASSLSRTETGEQYF.